One T cell receptor (beta chain) is described in this entry. The data were obtained in a study of blood T cell repertoires in COVID-19. Authors' data handling: Nucleated cell counts were estimated from reference gene primer amplification. The method was immunoSEQ multiplex PCR; TCRdb's version includes in-frame clones alone and lacks a portion of them. V and J calls and clone size are copied from that table; D and trimming were computed from the DNA. The data show 200,000 to 250,000 clones, with roughly 81% seen just once and over 2.5% held by the top ten. Per the germline V gene, CDR1 is ENHRY and CDR2 is SYGVKD. This CDR3 comprises 14 residues. J gave up 7 bases and V 10 bases, and 10 bases lay outside the gene matches.

The chain couples TRBV10-3 to TRBJ2-1; TRBD1 aligns across 10 bases. What was sequenced was peripheral blood. The TCR was taken from a man aged 50 or older who had recovered from COVID-19. CDR3 sequence (DNA): TGTGCCACTCACTCGGGACAGGGGCAGAATGAGCAGTTCTTC. This sequence encodes CATHSGQGQNEQFF.